This T cell receptor beta chain emerged from a study of human CD8 memory T cell subsets. This clonotype shows up as medium-sized by frequency. The antigen remains undetermined. Researchers made TCR beta libraries via UMI-labeled 5' RACE. In the study's own analysis: Whatever TCR beta library was examined, it held from more than 2,500 up to about 18,000 functional CDR3 beta clonotypes. From the 5' RACE reads, TCRdb lists one entry per CDR3 protein and no DNA. TCRdb's processing, not the authors' own work, is the source of the V and J calls. The listing records 10,000 to 11,000 distinct CDR3 sequences. Study observations and caveats: Sequencing in this study was performed exclusively on T cell receptor beta chains. T cell repertoires from the stem-like memory and precursor exhausted subsets showed minimal mutual overlap.

The CDR3 is 16 residues long. The V gene's germline CDR1 is ENHRY and CDR2 SYGVKD. The sequence was collected from a human donor in good health. This chain links TRBV10-3 with TRBJ2-1; TCRdb designates TRBD2, a call that cannot be tested without DNA. The source material was CD8+ T cells from PBMCs. Here the CDR3 reads CAISESSGDSYNEQFF.